One sample yielded the 2 T cell receptor beta chains listed below, sequenced in a study of blood T cell repertoires in COVID-19. This table comes from immunoSEQ multiplex PCR, and its TCRdb copy is limited to in-frame clones, with some not included. The profile covers 150,000 to 200,000 clones, with 87% appearing a single time and 1.6% taken by the ten largest. Source material: peripheral blood. The origin of the receptors is a woman in her 50s with acute or convalescent COVID-19.

This chain links TRBV13 with TRBJ2-1; TRBD1 matches at 7 bases. CDR3 length: 16 residues. Germline V gives CDR1 PRHDT, CDR2 FYEKMQ (reference sequence). V gave up 2 bases and J gave up 4 bases; unmatched junction bases: 8. The CDR3 nucleotides read TGTGCCAGCAGCTTAACTCTGAGGGGGCAATACAATGAGCAGTTCTTC. This gives the protein CASSLTLRGQYNEQFF.

The chain is built from TRBV5-1 and TRBJ2-7; 7 nucleotides align to TRBD1. In germline, CDR1 is SGHRS, CDR2 YFSETQ. CDR3 length: 14 residues. The J segment lost 0 bases and the V segment lost 4 bases, leaving 4 bases of the junction unmatched. The CDR3 sequence is CASSTRDSSYEQYF. The CDR3 DNA reads as TGCGCCAGCAGCACTCGGGACAGCTCCTACGAGCAGTACTTC.